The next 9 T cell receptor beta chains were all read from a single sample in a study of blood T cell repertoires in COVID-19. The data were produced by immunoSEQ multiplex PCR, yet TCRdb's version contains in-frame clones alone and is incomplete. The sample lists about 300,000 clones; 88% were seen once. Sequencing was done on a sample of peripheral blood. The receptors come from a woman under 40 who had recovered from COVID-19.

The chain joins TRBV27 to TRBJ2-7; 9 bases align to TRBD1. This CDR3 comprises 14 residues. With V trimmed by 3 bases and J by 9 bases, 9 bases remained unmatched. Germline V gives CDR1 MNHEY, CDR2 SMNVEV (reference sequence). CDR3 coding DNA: TGTGCCAGCAGTTTGGACAGGGGAGGGCAAGGGCAGTACTTC. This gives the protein CASSLDRGGQGQYF.

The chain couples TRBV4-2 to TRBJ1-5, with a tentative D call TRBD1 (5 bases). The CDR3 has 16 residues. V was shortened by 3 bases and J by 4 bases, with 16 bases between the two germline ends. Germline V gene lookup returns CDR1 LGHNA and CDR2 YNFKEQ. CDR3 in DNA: TGTGCCAGCAGCCAGGGGCTAAGGCAGCTTAATCAGCCCCAGCATTTT. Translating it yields CASSQGLRQLNQPQHF.

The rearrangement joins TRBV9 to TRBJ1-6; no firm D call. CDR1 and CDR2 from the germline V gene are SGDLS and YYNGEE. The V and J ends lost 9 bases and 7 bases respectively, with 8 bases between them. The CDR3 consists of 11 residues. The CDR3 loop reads CATPRNSPLHF. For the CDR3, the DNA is TGTGCCACTCCTCGGAATTCACCCCTCCACTTT.

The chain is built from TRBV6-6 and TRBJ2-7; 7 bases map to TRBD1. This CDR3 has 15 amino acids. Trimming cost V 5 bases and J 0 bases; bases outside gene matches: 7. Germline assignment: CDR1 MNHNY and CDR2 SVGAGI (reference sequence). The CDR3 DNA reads TGTGCCAGCAGTCACCCGGGACAGAGCTCCTACGAGCAGTACTTC. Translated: CASSHPGQSSYEQYF.

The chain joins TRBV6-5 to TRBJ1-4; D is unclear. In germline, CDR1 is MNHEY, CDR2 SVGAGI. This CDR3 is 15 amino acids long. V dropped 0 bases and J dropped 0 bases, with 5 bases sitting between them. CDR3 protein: CASSYSASTNEKLFF. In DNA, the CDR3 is TGTGCCAGCAGTTACTCGGCCTCAACTAATGAAAAACTGTTTTTT.

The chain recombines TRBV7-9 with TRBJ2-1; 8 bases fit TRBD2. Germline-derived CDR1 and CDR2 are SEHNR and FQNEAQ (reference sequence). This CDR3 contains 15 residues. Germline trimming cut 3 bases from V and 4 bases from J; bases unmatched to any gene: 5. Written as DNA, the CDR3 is TGTGCCAGCAGCTTGTTGAGCGGGGGATACAATGAGCAGTTCTTC. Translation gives CASSLLSGGYNEQFF.

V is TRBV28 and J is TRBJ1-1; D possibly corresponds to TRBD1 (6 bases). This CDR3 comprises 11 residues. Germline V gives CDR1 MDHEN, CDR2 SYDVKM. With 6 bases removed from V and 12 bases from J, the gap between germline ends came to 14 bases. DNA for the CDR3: TGTGCCAGCAGCGTACACAGGGTAACTTTCTTT. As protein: CASSVHRVTFF.

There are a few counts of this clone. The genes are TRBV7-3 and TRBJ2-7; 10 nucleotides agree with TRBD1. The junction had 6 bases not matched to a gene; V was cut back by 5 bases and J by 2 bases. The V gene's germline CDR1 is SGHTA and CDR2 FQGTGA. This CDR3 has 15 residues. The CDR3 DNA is TGTGCCAGCAGCCGACAGGGGGCGGGAACCTACGAGCAGTACTTC. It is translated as CASSRQGAGTYEQYF.

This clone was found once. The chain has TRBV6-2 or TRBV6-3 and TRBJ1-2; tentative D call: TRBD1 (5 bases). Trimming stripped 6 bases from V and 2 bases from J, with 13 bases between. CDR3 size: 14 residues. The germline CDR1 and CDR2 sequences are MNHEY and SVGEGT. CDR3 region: CASSRATANYGYTF. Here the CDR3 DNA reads TGTGCCAGCAGCCGGGCGACAGCCAACTATGGCTACACCTTC.